The 9 T cell receptor beta chains listed next were all sequenced from one sample in a study of cytomegalovirus exposure and HLA in healthy donors (dated by TCRdb to the late 2010s). The library was produced with the immunoSEQ multiplex PCR assay. For the multiplex PCR, a mixture combining 60 forward primers for TCR Vbeta segments and 13 reverse primers for TCR Jbeta segments was used. In TCRdb, the immuneACCESS table is reduced to in-frame sequences with V and J assigned. These tables do not hold every clone; where another copy was compared, an unresolved V gene accounts for under half, and the others remain unexplained. The sample profile shows 150,000 or so clones; about 77% of them were found once. The top ten constitute around 3.7% of the sample. Sequencing was done on a sample of PBMCs. Source of these receptors: a male donor in good health and CMV-seronegative.

This clone was detected once. The rearrangement uses TRBV6-5 and TRBJ2-2; tentative D call: TRBD2 (5 bases). With 0 bases removed from V and 1 base from J, the gap between germline ends came to 9 bases. The CDR3 sequence is 16 residues long. The germline V gene has CDR1 MNHEY and CDR2 SVGAGI. CDR3 region: CASSYSMSGNTGELFF. As DNA, the CDR3 is TGTGCCAGCAGTTACTCTATGAGCGGGAACACCGGGGAGCTGTTTTTT.

This rearrangement joins TRBV6-6 to TRBJ1-2; D gene ambiguous. The germline V gene encodes CDR1 MNHNY and CDR2 SVGAGI (reference sequence). The CDR3 runs 13 residues. V was shortened by 5 bases and J by 6 bases, with 13 bases between the two germline ends. The CDR3 nucleotides read TGTGCCAGCAGTCCCAGGACTGGCGATGGCTACACCTTC. Its translation is CASSPRTGDGYTF.

This clone showed up just once. V gene TRBV29-1 combines with J gene TRBJ2-2, with 7 bases aligning to TRBD2. Germline V CDR1 and CDR2: SQVTM, ANQGSEA. The junction had 8 bases not matched to a gene; V was cut back by 4 bases and J by 9 bases. This CDR3 is built from 13 residues. CDR3 amino acids: CSVGDYQARELFF. Here the CDR3 DNA reads TGCAGCGTTGGGGACTATCAGGCTAGGGAGCTGTTTTTT.

The rearrangement joins TRBV4-3 to TRBJ2-3; D not certain. Per the germline V gene, CDR1 is LGHNA and CDR2 is YSLEER. This CDR3 comprises 14 residues. V dropped 3 bases and J dropped 2 bases, with 9 bases sitting between them. CDR3 DNA: TGCGCCAGCAGCCAGTCCCACTACACAGATACGCAGTATTTT. As protein: CASSQSHYTDTQYF.

This CDR3 reads CASSDGTSDTDTQYF. The CDR3 DNA sequence: TGCGCCAGCAGCGACGGGACTAGCGACACAGATACGCAGTATTTT. The V and J genes are TRBV4-1 and TRBJ2-3; 10 bases map to TRBD2. V lost 5 bases to trimming and J lost 2 bases; unmatched junction nucleotides: 4. CDR1 is MGHRA, CDR2 YSYEKL, per germline. The CDR3 is 15 amino acids.

This chain connects TRBV27 to TRBJ2-7; 9 bases agree with TRBD1. The V gene end was trimmed by 3 bases and the J gene end by 3 bases; junction bases not matched to a gene: 6. Per germline, CDR1 MNHEY and CDR2 SMNVEV (reference sequence). CDR3 length: 15 residues. The CDR3 coding sequence is TGTGCCAGCAGTTTCCTGGGACAGGGAGACTACGAGCAGTACTTC. Translation: CASSFLGQGDYEQYF.

The chain couples TRBV29-1 to TRBJ1-2; 7 nucleotides align to TRBD1. This CDR3 has 12 amino acids. With 6 bases clipped from V and 8 bases from J, the junction kept 9 bases outside the gene matches. CDR1 and CDR2 (germline): SQVTM, ANQGSEA. The CDR3 DNA is TGCAGCGTCTTAACAGGGGCGGCGGGCTACACCTTC. Residues: CSVLTGAAGYTF.

This chain uses TRBV6-1 with TRBJ1-4, with 7 bases lining up with TRBD1. The CDR3 has 14 amino acids. V dropped 6 bases and J dropped 8; count of bases not matched to a gene: 9. Germline V gene data show CDR1 as MNHNS and CDR2 as SASEGT. The CDR3 sequence: CASREPGQSEKLFF. The CDR3 bases are TGTGCCAGCAGGGAACCGGGACAGTCGGAAAAACTGTTTTTT.

The gene calls are TRBV6-1 and TRBJ1-2; D perhaps matches TRBD1 (6 bases). This CDR3 spans 14 amino acids. V was cut by 7 bases and J by 4 bases, with 16 bases left in between. Germline loops: CDR1 MNHNS, CDR2 SASEGT. The CDR3: CASTTGGGFYGYTF. The CDR3, as DNA: TGTGCCAGCACCACGGGAGGGGGGTTCTATGGCTACACCTTC.